This is a list of T cell receptor beta chains from one sample in a study of blood T cell repertoires in COVID-19. The method was immunoSEQ multiplex PCR; TCRdb's version includes in-frame clones alone and lacks a portion of them. The sample yields 140,000 or so clones, 80% to 90% seen once. The sequenced material came from peripheral blood. These receptors were obtained from a man in his sixties with active or convalescent COVID-19. CDR3s include the opening cysteine and the closing phenylalanine or tryptophan. A D gene is named only where the DNA matches it firmly. Only some rows state a clone size, as once, few, many or a class for expanded clones.

j_gene | v_gene | d_gene | abundance | CDR3aa | CDR3nt
TRBJ2-7 | TRBV10-3 | NA | few | CAISVSGEQYF | TGTGCCATCAGTGTCAGTGGCGAGCAGTACTTC
TRBJ2-1 | TRBV9 | NA | NA | CASSVADEQFF | TGTGCCAGCAGCGTAGCCGATGAGCAGTTCTTC
TRBJ2-5 | TRBV28 | NA | NA | CASIGQSWETQYF | TGTGCCAGCATCGGACAGTCCTGGGAGACCCAGTACTTC
TRBJ1-2 | TRBV2 | TRBD1 | NA | CASRPGQGGYGYTF | TGTGCCAGCAGGCCGGGACAGGGTGGCTATGGCTACACCTTC
TRBJ2-1 | TRBV29-1 | NA | once | CSVDSGFRINEQFF | TGCAGCGTTGATTCGGGGTTTAGGATAAATGAGCAGTTCTTC
TRBJ1-2 | TRBV28 | TRBD1 | NA | CASSIGTGPINYGYTF | TGTGCCAGCAGTATCGGGACAGGACCTATTAACTATGGCTACACCTTC
TRBJ1-1 | TRBV5-1 | TRBD1 | NA | CASSLQGAGEAFF | TGCGCCAGCAGCTTACAGGGGGCGGGTGAAGCTTTCTTT
TRBJ2-5 | TRBV7-9 | NA | few | CASSMSSETQYF | TGTGCCAGCAGCATGTCCTCAGAGACCCAGTACTTC
TRBJ1-5 | TRBV28 | NA | NA | CASGSLTGFGANQPQHF | TGTGCCAGCGGATCGCTGACAGGATTCGGTGCCAATCAGCCCCAGCATTTT
TRBJ2-1 | TRBV7-6 | TRBD2 | NA | CASVMRREGPYNEQFF | TGTGCCAGCGTAATGCGGCGGGAGGGCCCCTACAATGAGCAGTTCTTC
TRBJ2-7 | TRBV29-1 | TRBD2 | NA | CSVGGGLAGVEQYF | TGCAGCGTTGGGGGGGGACTAGCGGGAGTCGAGCAGTACTTC
TRBJ2-3 | TRBV18 | NA | once | CASSPRGKRSTDTQYF | TGTGCCAGCTCACCACGAGGAAAGCGGAGCACAGATACGCAGTATTTT
TRBJ2-7 | TRBV2 | NA | once | CASSEGQSSYEQYF | TGTGCCAGCAGTGAAGGACAGAGCTCCTACGAGCAGTACTTC
TRBJ1-6 | TRBV6-1 | NA | NA | CASRESTGSYNSPLHF | TGTGCCAGCAGGGAATCCACAGGGTCCTATAATTCACCCCTCCACTTT
TRBJ1-3 | TRBV3-1/TRBV3-2 | NA | NA | CASSQDTYSGNTIYF | TGTGCCAGCAGCCAGGACACTTATTCTGGAAACACCATATATTTT
TRBJ2-3 | TRBV27 | NA | NA | CASSLTSSDTQYF | TGTGCCAGCAGTTTGACTAGTTCAGATACGCAGTATTTT
TRBJ1-2 | TRBV24-1 | NA | NA | CATSDFSGNGYTF | TGTGCCACCAGTGATTTTTCGGGAAATGGCTACACCTTC
TRBJ1-5 | TRBV28 | NA | NA | CASSLRGGQPQHF | TGTGCCAGCAGTTTGAGGGGAGGCCAGCCCCAGCATTTT
TRBJ2-1 | TRBV28 | TRBD2 | NA | CASSYKPGLAGEDEQFF | TGTGCCAGCAGTTATAAACCGGGACTAGCGGGAGAGGATGAGCAGTTCTTC
TRBJ1-6 | TRBV28 | NA | NA | CASSPPGGNNSPLHF | TGTGCCAGCAGTCCACCGGGGGGGAATAATTCACCCCTCCACTTT
TRBJ2-1 | TRBV18 | TRBD2 | NA | CASSPGSGRLDEQFF | TGTGCCAGCTCACCGGGCAGCGGGAGATTGGATGAGCAGTTCTTC
TRBJ2-1 | TRBV28 | TRBD2 | NA | CASSRIAGVGGNEQFF | TGTGCCAGCAGCCGAATAGCGGGAGTGGGCGGCAATGAGCAGTTCTTC
TRBJ2-1 | TRBV19 | TRBD2 | NA | CASSQREFPYNEQFF | TGTGCCAGTAGCCAGCGGGAGTTCCCCTACAATGAGCAGTTCTTC